This T cell receptor beta chain derives from a study of naive CD8 T cells in extremely preterm neonates (dated by TCRdb to 2016 to 2017). About the full investigation: The study compared TCRbeta CDR3 repertoires of sorted naive CD8+ T cells across four age groups: extremely preterm neonates, term neonates, young children and adults.

The paper's findings and limits, for the study overall: Preterm CDR3s were shorter, with fewer N additions and less junctional trimming, and were closer to germline than those of older groups. The authors noted a small sample size and variable productive template counts among preterm samples as limitations. Prospective longitudinal studies of preterm and term neonates were called for by the authors so that T cell development could be tracked within individuals. Preterm neonates showed significantly lower iChao1 richness than every other age group (p < 0.05) along with an even clone distribution, indicating a less rich repertoire. The proportion of shared CDR3 nucleotide sequences was higher in preterm neonates (about 2.7%) than in term neonates (about 0.4%), young children (approximately 0.03%) and adults (about 0.01%).

A two-step, bias-controlled multiplex PCR was used to amplify TCRbeta CDR3 regions from genomic DNA. Primers specific for every TRBV and TRBJ gene segment were included in the multiplex PCR. The immunoSEQ Assay was used to generate TCRbeta repertoire data. The published analysis was carried out like this. To merge closely related sequences, reads went through filtering and clustering using a relative-frequency ratio and a modified nearest-neighbor algorithm. IMGT annotation was the basis for assigning V, D and J genes to CDR3 sequences. Template counts were normalized for PCR amplification bias and quantified against synthetic TCR CDR3 analog sequences. Only unique productive sequences, that is, in-frame CDR3 sequences lacking stop codons, were included in the analyses. The immunoSEQ Analyzer software was used to compute clonality, defined as 1 minus Pielou's evenness, and iChao1 richness. JMP was used for statistical testing, with Student's t-test or a non-parametric test applied depending on Shapiro-Wilk normality results. The source is immuneACCESS, and TCRdb retained only in-frame sequences with V and J called. Part of the clones is not carried over; for the studies checked, unresolved V genes explain less than half of this, and the remainder is unexplained. D and trimming were read from the DNA, whereas the V and J calls and clone size are those reported in that table. The sample table contains 21,000 or so clones; only one count was recorded for about 91% of them. The ten top clones hold roughly 1% of the sample.

This clone came up once. Its recognized antigen is unknown. No clone much larger than this one lies a single base away; base qualities are absent. From cysteine to phenylalanine, the CDR3 is 10 amino acids long. The CDR3 DNA has 30 bases and is translated from base 1. The germline V gene (reference sequence) supplies CDR1 MNHNY and CDR2 SVGAGI. V and J are truncated by 7 bases and 4 bases respectively, leaving an intervening sequence of 3 bases. Preterm samples were obtained from several extremely preterm deliveries at roughly 22-27 weeks of gestation. Pregnancies with fetal demise, active maternal HSV infection or known maternal HIV infection were excluded from the study. A FACSAria III cell sorter was used to sort live, Annexin V-negative naive CD8+ T cells (CD3+CD8+CD45RA+CCR7+). Between roughly 17,000 and 100,000 naive CD8+ T cells were sorted per sample. Preassembled standardized sampling kits were used to collect mixed venous-arterial cord blood. Cord blood was held at room temperature and processed no more than 4 hours after collection. Ficoll-Paque density gradient centrifugation was used to isolate mononuclear cells from diluted blood. Before sorting, mononuclear cells were cryopreserved in 10% DMSO plus 90% FBS and kept long term at -150 degrees C. After thawing, cells were stained with Annexin V along with antibodies against CD3, CD8, CCR7 and CD45RA. Genomic DNA was extracted from snap-frozen sorted cell pellets with the DNeasy Blood and Tissue Kit.

Source material: naive CD8+ T cells from cord blood. The TCR was taken from a boy who was born preterm. Recombination linked TRBV6-6 to TRBJ2-3, with no confidently assigned D gene. The CDR3 is CASKADTQYF. The DNA sequence reads TGTGCCAGCAAAGCAGATACGCAGTATTTT.